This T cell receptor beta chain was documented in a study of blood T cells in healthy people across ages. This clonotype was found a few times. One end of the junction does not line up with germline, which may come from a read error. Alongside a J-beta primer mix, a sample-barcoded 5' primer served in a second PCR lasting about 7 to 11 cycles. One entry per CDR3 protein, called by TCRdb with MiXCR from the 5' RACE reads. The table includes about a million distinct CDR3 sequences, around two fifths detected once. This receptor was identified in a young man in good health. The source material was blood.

Here the CDR3 reads CASSLGKGGGLDTQYF. In nucleotides, the CDR3 is TGTGCCAGTAGCTTAGGAAAGGGCGGAGGGCTAGATACGCAGTATTTT. This chain connects TRBV7-2 to TRBJ2-3; D perhaps matches TRBD2 (6 bases). Germline-derived CDR1 and CDR2 are SGHTA and FQGNSA. The CDR3 has 16 residues.